This TCR beta chain was profiled in a study of blood T cell repertoires in COVID-19. Assay: immunoSEQ multiplex PCR; the TCRdb copy retains only in-frame clones and omits some. The sample carries approximately 69,000 clones, 75% to 90% recorded once. This CDR3 region has 17 residues. The chain carries TRBV7-5 and TRBJ1-4; the D call of TRBD1 is as the table states it, not checked on the DNA. TRBV7-5 is given as a pseudogene. This receptor was obtained from a woman older than 75 with acute or convalescent COVID-19. Sequenced: peripheral blood. The CDR3 protein is CARSSRTGGAVKEKLFF. The CDR3 bases are TGTGCCAGAAGCTCTCGGACAGGGGGCGCGGTGAAAGAAAAACTGTTTTTT.